The 14 T cell receptor beta chains below were found in one sample sequenced in a study of graft-versus-host responses after intestinal transplantation. Their recognized antigens are unknown. Generated by immunoSEQ multiplex PCR, the TCRdb table keeps only in-frame clones and is missing some. The sample consists of 55,000 to 65,000 clones, around 93% of them appearing once. The sample here was unstimulated CD4+ T cells sorted from spleen or lymph node cells, taken before transplant. These TCRs come from a human donor who was the organ donor for an intestinal transplant.

The genes are TRBV19 and TRBJ1-1, with 9 bases fitting TRBD1. Germline V gene data show CDR1 as LNHDA and CDR2 as SQIVND (reference sequence). The CDR3 contains 14 residues. V was pared by 7 bases and J by 6 bases, with 9 bases of the junction left unmatched. For the CDR3, the DNA is TGTGCCAGTACCCAAAGACAGGGGGAGGCTGAAGCTTTCTTT. Translating it yields CASTQRQGEAEAFF.

The V call is TRBV15, the J call TRBJ2-1; no definite D call. Germline values: CDR1 LNHNV, CDR2 YYDKDF (reference sequence). Between the trimmed V and J ends, which lost 0 bases and 0 bases, there was a span of 6 bases. The CDR3 contains 15 residues. CDR3 DNA sequence: TGTGCCACCAGCAGAGACAGGAGCTCCTACAATGAGCAGTTCTTC. Protein sequence: CATSRDRSSYNEQFF.

This chain joins TRBV21-1 and TRBJ1-3; TRBD1 is the table's D call and was not checked against the DNA. TRBV21-1 is tagged as a pseudogene. This CDR3 has 14 residues. CDR3 loop: CASSKDSSGNTIYF. CDR3 sequence (DNA): TGTGCCAGCAGCAAAGACAGCTCTGGAAACACCATATATTTT.

V is TRBV6-4 and J is TRBJ1-2; 9 bases agree with TRBD1. Germline assignment: CDR1 MRHNA and CDR2 SNTAGT. V dropped 6 bases and J dropped 3; count of bases not matched to a gene: 5. This CDR3 is 14 amino acids long. The CDR3 protein is CASRLGQGYYGYTF. Written as DNA, the CDR3 is TGTGCCAGCAGGCTCGGACAGGGGTACTATGGCTACACCTTC.

The chain recombines TRBV9 with TRBJ2-2; D call uncertain. The CDR3 consists of 14 residues. Germline CDR1 reads SGDLS; CDR2 reads YYNGEE. V lost 0 bases and J 3 bases, leaving 6 bases between the germline ends. This chain's CDR3 is CASSVEPDTGELFF. CDR3 DNA sequence: TGTGCCAGCAGCGTAGAGCCCGACACCGGGGAGCTGTTTTTT.

The J gene is TRBJ1-1, the V gene TRBV11-3, with D uncertain. Germline V lookup: CDR1 SGHNT, CDR2 YENEEA. The CDR3 has 13 amino acids. Trimming took off 1 base at V and 1 base at J, with 4 bases between the two ends. CDR3 DNA: TGTGCCAGCAGCTTAGCGCGGAACACTGAAGCTTTCTTT. As protein: CASSLARNTEAFF.

The V call is TRBV7-2, the J call TRBJ2-6; D gene unclear. This CDR3 is built from 14 residues. Trimming cost V 1 base and J 3 bases, with 4 bases left between them. Germline V gives CDR1 SGHTA, CDR2 FQGNSA. The CDR3 nucleotides read TGTGCCAGCAGCTTAGGGTTTGGGGCCAACGTCCTGACTTTC. Protein: CASSLGFGANVLTF.

This clone has only one observation. V usage is TRBV7-5 and J usage is TRBJ2-5; the table gives TRBD2 as D, unverified against the DNA. TRBV7-5 is annotated as a pseudogene. This CDR3 spans 14 amino acids. The CDR3 nucleotides are TGTGCCAGAAGCCGCCGGGGGGACCAAGAGACCCAGTACTTC. It yields the protein CARSRRGDQETQYF.

The rearrangement uses TRBV5-6 and TRBJ1-4; D not resolved. Between the trimmed V and J ends, which lost 0 bases and 7 bases, there was a span of 4 bases. Looked up from germline, CDR1 is SGHDT and CDR2 is YYEEEE. This CDR3 spans 12 amino acids. The CDR3 DNA is TGTGCCAGCAGCTTGGGGGGTGAAAAACTGTTTTTT. Translated: CASSLGGEKLFF.

J is TRBJ2-1 and V is TRBV15; 8 bases are a match to TRBD1. The CDR3 consists of 16 residues. Germline CDR1 LNHNV, CDR2 YYDKDF (reference sequence). Germline trimming cut 1 base from V and 4 bases from J; bases unmatched to any gene: 6. CDR3 bases: TGTGCCACCAGCAGAGGGTTGACAGGGGCATACAATGAGCAGTTCTTC. Translation gives CATSRGLTGAYNEQFF.

The J gene is TRBJ1-3, the V gene TRBV18; 8 bases line up with TRBD1. V lost 6 bases and J lost 0; bases outside the gene matches: 4. Per the germline V gene, CDR1 is KGHSH and CDR2 is LQKENI. The CDR3 sequence is 15 residues long. CDR3 residues: CASSRDRTSGNTIYF. CDR3 bases: TGTGCCAGCTCTCGGGACAGGACCTCTGGAAACACCATATATTTT. Full variable domain (missing parts from reference TRBV18 and TRBJ1-3): NAGVMQNPRHLVRRRGQEARLRCSPMKGHSHVYWYRQLPEEGLKFMVYLQKENIIDESGMPKERFSAEFPKEGPSILRIQQVVRGDSAAYFCASSRDRTSGNTIYFGEGSWLTVV.

The chain couples TRBV19 to TRBJ2-3; TRBD2 agrees at 11 bases. The V gene end was trimmed by 5 bases and the J gene end by 0 bases; junction bases not matched to a gene: 7. The CDR3 extends over 17 amino acids. Per the germline V gene, CDR1 is LNHDA and CDR2 is SQIVND (reference sequence). Here the CDR3 reads CASSPLLAGASTDTQYF. The CDR3 region has the DNA TGTGCCAGTAGTCCGTTACTAGCGGGGGCCAGCACAGATACGCAGTATTTT.

The chain couples TRBV18 to TRBJ2-2; weak D call: TRBD1 (6 bases). Germline V gene data show CDR1 as KGHSH and CDR2 as LQKENI. V lost 5 bases and J 3 bases, leaving 10 bases between the germline ends. The CDR3 has 14 amino acids. CDR3 bases: TGTGCCAGCTCAGACAGGAGATACACCGGGGAGCTGTTTTTT. Encoded protein: CASSDRRYTGELFF.

This clone was found a few times. V and J are TRBV4-2 and TRBJ1-2; D unclear. The CDR3 spans 15 residues. Looked up from germline, CDR1 is LGHNA and CDR2 is YNFKEQ. The V and J ends lost 0 bases and 3 bases respectively, with 11 bases between them. CDR3 nucleotides: TGTGCCAGCAGCCAAGATCTCGGGTCTTACTATGGCTACACCTTC. It encodes CASSQDLGSYYGYTF.